The 22 T cell receptor beta chains listed next were all sequenced from one sample in a study of patients and donors after allogeneic stem cell transplantation. MiXCR, applied by TCRdb to the RT-PCR reads, yields one record per CDR3 protein. The sample shows 920,000 or so distinct CDR3 sequences, under 20% of them seen only once. Source material: blood, either unsorted or a sorted T cell fraction (not recorded which). The source is a human donor who was either an allogeneic HSCT recipient or a stem cell or donor lymphocyte infusion donor (not recorded which). It is not recorded whose cells these are; they may come from a transplant donor.

V and J are TRBV7-2 and TRBJ1-2; D is undetermined. The CDR3 loop spans 11 amino acids. Germline V gene lookup returns CDR1 SGHTA and CDR2 FQGNSA. The V and J ends lost 5 bases and 4 bases respectively, with 5 bases between them. The CDR3: CASSGSYGYTF. The DNA for the CDR3 is TGTGCCAGCAGCGGGTCCTATGGCTACACCTTC.

This chain links TRBV12-3 or TRBV12-4 with TRBJ2-1, with D tentatively TRBD2 (5 bases). This CDR3 is 12 amino acids long. V lost 5 bases, J lost 6 bases, and 8 bases lay in between. DNA of the CDR3: TGTGCCAGCAGTCCGACTATCAATGAGCAGTTCTTC. Translating it yields CASSPTINEQFF.

This clonotype has just one count. The chain recombines TRBV12-3 or TRBV12-4 with TRBJ2-3, with D unresolved. The CDR3 has 10 residues. The V gene lost 6 bases and the J gene lost 11 bases, with 9 bases spanning the gap. The CDR3 sequence: CASSGGGQYF. CDR3 nucleotides: TGTGCCAGCAGCGGCGGTGGGCAGTATTTT.

This clonotype was found a few times. The chain is built from TRBV5-1 and TRBJ2-7; tentatively, D is TRBD1 (6 bases). The V end was cut by 1 base, the J end by 5 bases, with 16 bases between. CDR3 size: 15 residues. Germline V CDR1 and CDR2: SGHRS, YFSETQ. CDR3 sequence: CASSLRSRGADEQYF. CDR3 nucleotide sequence: TGCGCCAGCAGCTTGAGGTCCAGGGGAGCGGACGAGCAGTACTTC. The complete variable domain, with remaining parts taken from reference TRBV5-1 and TRBJ2-7, reads KAGVTQTPRYLIKTRGQQVTLSCSPISGHRSVSWYQQTPGQGLQFLFEYFSETQRNKGNFPGRFSGRQFSNSRSEMNVSTLELGDSALYLCASSLRSRGADEQYFGPGTRLTVT.

This clonotype has more than one count but fewer than ten. The chain links TRBV4-3 to TRBJ1-1, with 7 nucleotides matching TRBD1. The V and J ends lost 2 bases and 5 bases, in that order; junction bases with no gene match: 2. This CDR3 is 13 amino acids long. The germline V gene has CDR1 LGHNA and CDR2 YSLEER. CDR3 DNA sequence: TGCGCCAGCAGCCAACTGACAGGGACTGAAGCTTTCTTT. Encoded protein: CASSQLTGTEAFF.

This clonotype was seen a handful of times. This chain joins TRBV10-3 and TRBJ2-5; D not certain. Trimming took off 3 bases at V and 7 bases at J, with 6 bases between the two ends. Germline V gene data show CDR1 as ENHRY and CDR2 as SYGVKD. CDR3 size: 11 residues. The CDR3 loop is CAISDRGTQYF. The DNA for the CDR3 is TGTGCCATCAGTGACCGAGGGACCCAGTACTTC.

This sequence joins TRBV20-1 and TRBJ2-7; D not resolved. The CDR3 length is 13 residues. Germline CDR1 reads DFQATT; CDR2 reads SNEGSKA (reference sequence). The germline V and J ends were trimmed by 0 bases and 2 bases, with 8 bases remaining between them. Written as DNA, the CDR3 is TGCAGTGCTAGAGATCCCCCCACCTACGAGCAGTACTTC. Protein: CSARDPPTYEQYF.

V is TRBV20-1 and J is TRBJ2-7, with 9 bases aligning to TRBD2. V was clipped by 4 bases and J by 0 bases; unmatched bases: 7. This CDR3 is 15 amino acids long. Looked up from germline, CDR1 is DFQATT and CDR2 is SNEGSKA (reference sequence). CDR3 sequence: CSAKGLAGTSYEQYF. The CDR3 DNA reads TGCAGTGCTAAGGGACTAGCAGGGACCTCCTACGAGCAGTACTTC.

The rearrangement links TRBV6-4 to TRBJ2-6, with a possible D match to TRBD2 (6 bases). Germline V gene data show CDR1 as MRHNA and CDR2 as SNTAGT. The CDR3 runs 16 residues. Trimming stripped 4 bases from V and 4 bases from J, with 14 bases between. CDR3: CASSAGGVKGANVLTF. The CDR3 DNA is TGTGCCAGCAGTGCTGGAGGGGTGAAGGGGGCCAACGTCCTGACTTTC.

This clonotype was seen only a few times. The gene calls are TRBV4-3 and TRBJ1-1, with TRBD1 identical over 7 bases. V trimming: 4 bases; J trimming: 4 bases; junction bases outside the gene matches: 6. Germline CDR1 LGHNA, CDR2 YSLEER. This CDR3 region has 14 residues. In DNA, the CDR3 is TGCGCCAGCAGCCGCTACAGGGGCGCCACTGAAGCTTTCTTT. This sequence encodes CASSRYRGATEAFF.

The chain uses TRBV19 and TRBJ2-7; no reliable D call. The V end lost 5 bases, the J end lost 3 bases, and 11 bases lay between the germline ends. Germline V lookup: CDR1 LNHDA, CDR2 SQIVND (reference sequence). This CDR3 is 13 amino acids long. The CDR3 DNA reads as TGTGCCAGTAGTCACCTTATAAACTACGAGCAGTACTTC. Translated: CASSHLINYEQYF.

The gene calls are TRBV6-2 or TRBV6-3 and TRBJ2-5; TRBD2 matches 8 bases. CDR3 length: 15 amino acids. V gave up 6 bases and J gave up 4 bases; unmatched junction bases: 10. Per germline, CDR1 MNHEY and CDR2 SVGEGT. Written as DNA, the CDR3 is TGTGCCAGCAGCAAAGCGGGGGCGAAGAGAGAGACCCAGTACTTC. It yields the protein CASSKAGAKRETQYF.

The chain links TRBV5-6 to TRBJ2-1, with 8 bases lining up with TRBD2. This CDR3 region has 16 residues. Unmatched junction bases numbered 6, after V lost 4 bases and J lost 0 bases. From germline, CDR1 is SGHDT and CDR2 YYEEEE. The CDR3 DNA sequence: TGTGCCAGCAGCGGGGACGGGAGGGCCTCCTACAATGAGCAGTTCTTC. Protein product: CASSGDGRASYNEQFF.

This clonotype was counted ten times or more. This chain's CDR3 is CASSFDLRAYEQYF. The CDR3 nucleotides read TGTGCCAGCAGTTTTGATTTGCGCGCCTACGAGCAGTACTTC. V and J are TRBV12-3 or TRBV12-4 and TRBJ2-7; unclear D gene. V dropped 3 bases and J dropped 2 bases, with 11 bases sitting between them. The CDR3 runs to 14 residues.

Only a few counts were recorded for this clonotype. This chain uses TRBV5-1 with TRBJ2-4; D gene ambiguous. CDR1 is SGHRS, CDR2 YFSETQ, per germline. Trimming removed 5 bases from V and 0 bases from J, with 18 bases in between. This CDR3 is built from 17 residues. The CDR3 is CASRELATPVAKNIQYF. The CDR3 nucleotides are TGCGCCAGCAGGGAACTGGCCACCCCTGTAGCCAAAAACATTCAGTACTTC.

This clonotype was picked up a small number of times. The chain carries TRBV5-6 and TRBJ2-3, with D uncertain. The CDR3 spans 11 residues. Germline V gene lookup returns CDR1 SGHDT and CDR2 YYEEEE. V was trimmed by 0 bases and J by 9 bases, leaving 5 bases between them. In DNA form, the CDR3 reads TGTGCCAGCAGCTTGGGCATAACGCAGTATTTT. Translation gives CASSLGITQYF.

This clonotype has more than one count but fewer than ten. This chain uses TRBV7-2 with TRBJ2-7; 8 nucleotides agree with TRBD1. Unmatched junction bases numbered 8, after V lost 5 bases and J lost 2 bases. CDR3 length: 15 amino acids. From germline, CDR1 is SGHTA and CDR2 FQGNSA. The CDR3 protein is CASSIGTGLTYEQYF. The CDR3 coding sequence is TGTGCCAGCAGCATAGGGACAGGCCTTACCTACGAGCAGTACTTC.

This chain links TRBV27 with TRBJ2-5, with D perhaps matching TRBD2 (7 bases). CDR1 MNHEY and CDR2 SMNVEV come from the germline V gene (reference sequence). The CDR3 totals 15 residues. V shed 3 bases and J shed 2 bases, with 13 bases lying between them. This CDR3 is CASSLQGRGQETQYF. The DNA of the CDR3 is TGTGCCAGCAGTTTGCAGGGGAGGGGGCAAGAGACCCAGTACTTC.

The rearrangement uses TRBV20-1 and TRBJ2-2, with D hard to call. Germline V gene lookup returns CDR1 DFQATT and CDR2 SNEGSKA (reference sequence). V shed 7 bases and J shed 1 base, with 10 bases lying between them. The CDR3 totals 13 residues. This CDR3 reads CSGPRRNTGELFF. DNA for the CDR3: TGCAGTGGGCCTAGACGGAACACCGGGGAGCTGTTTTTT.

The chain joins TRBV6-5 to TRBJ2-5, with 9 nucleotides matching TRBD2. Germline-derived CDR1 and CDR2 are MNHEY and SVGAGI. The CDR3 covers 16 residues. V was pared by 0 bases and J by 1 base, with 3 bases of the junction left unmatched. CDR3 in amino acids: CASSYSLAGPQETQYF. CDR3 nucleotide sequence: TGTGCCAGCAGTTACTCCCTAGCGGGACCCCAAGAGACCCAGTACTTC.

This clonotype was recorded once. This CDR3 fails to terminate in the conserved phenylalanine or tryptophan, so it likely reflects a read error. The gene calls are TRBV29-1 and TRBJ2-7; D possibly matches TRBD1 or TRBD2 (5 bases each). V shed 6 bases and J shed 6 bases, with 24 bases lying between them. The CDR3 runs to 15 residues. Germline lookup yields CDR1 SQVTM and CDR2 ANQGSEA. DNA of the CDR3: TGCAGCGTGACTGCCTGGGACGGCCTCCCACGCGAGCAGTACCTC. Amino acids: CSVTAWDGLPREQYL.

J is TRBJ1-5 and V is TRBV15, with D maybe TRBD1 (6 bases). Germline assignment: CDR1 LNHNV and CDR2 YYDKDF (reference sequence). The CDR3 has 13 amino acids. V was clipped by 9 bases and J by 0 bases, with 9 bases between them. CDR3 amino acids: CATQGYSNQPQHF. CDR3 DNA sequence: TGTGCCACACAGGGTTATAGCAATCAGCCCCAGCATTTT.